This T cell receptor beta chain was captured in a study of cytomegalovirus exposure and HLA in healthy donors. PCR used 60 Vbeta primers and 13 Jbeta primers. TCRdb's table, derived via immunoSEQ multiplex PCR, lists solely in-frame clones and lacks some. The sample records 180,000 or so clones, roughly 85% being singletons. As concerns this clone: Its antigen is undetermined.

J lost 5 bases, V lost 4 bases, and 8 bases had no gene match. Germline CDR1 and CDR2: SGHTA and FQGTGA. The CDR3 spans 15 residues. Broader study findings: With later analysis, a missense DCLRE1C variant became linked to TCR beta V- and J-gene trimming.

The clonotype originates from a man in his forties in good health and CMV-seropositive. V gene TRBV7-3 combines with J gene TRBJ2-1; 7 bases match TRBD2. The sequenced sample was PBMCs. The CDR3 DNA is TGTGCCAGCAGCTCTCCCCGGGACTATCACAATGAGCAGTTCTTC. Its protein is CASSSPRDYHNEQFF. Drawing the rest from reference TRBV7-3 and TRBJ2-1, the complete variable domain is GAGVSQTPSNKVTEKGKYVELRCDPISGHTALYWYRQSLGQGPEFLIYFQGTGAADDSGLPNDRFFAVRPEGSVSTLKIQRTERGDSAVYLCASSSPRDYHNEQFFGPGTRLTVL.